This passage covers 14 T cell receptor beta chains from one sample sequenced in a study of immune heterogeneity within non-small cell lung tumors. Amplification of the TCR beta CDR3 was achieved through multiplex PCR with 32 V and 13 J primers. TCRdb ran MiXCR on the multiplex PCR reads and lists one entry per CDR3 protein. The table lists 20,000 to 25,000 distinct CDR3 sequences, over 25% of them singletons. Genomic DNA from bulk tumor acted as the template, and roughly 0.55 ug was loaded per sample. Spaced far apart, several biopsies were taken from each primary tumor during surgery. These patients got curative surgery after being newly diagnosed with untreated non-small cell lung cancer. Sequenced input: lung tumor tissue. The receptors originated from a man aged 35-49 years with non-small cell lung cancer.

This clonotype came up a few times. V and J are TRBV5-1 and TRBJ1-1; the match to TRBD1 covers 7 bases. Germline-derived CDR1 and CDR2 are SGHRS and YFSETQ. Trimming took 0 bases from V and 1 from J; bases not matched to a gene: 3. The CDR3 runs to 15 residues. The CDR3 region has the DNA TGCGCCAGCAGCTTGGATAGGGACAGGAACACTGAAGCTTTCTTT. It encodes CASSLDRDRNTEAFF. Full variable domain (remainder filled in from reference TRBV5-1 and TRBJ1-1): KAGVTQTPRYLIKTRGQQVTLSCSPISGHRSVSWYQQTPGQGLQFLFEYFSETQRNKGNFPGRFSGRQFSNSRSEMNVSTLELGDSALYLCASSLDRDRNTEAFFGQGTRLTVV.

On this clonotype itself: An end of the junction differs from the germline gene, which may be a read error. The rearrangement uses TRBV7-3 and TRBJ2-1, with D possibly TRBD2 on 6 matching bases. The CDR3 length is 15 residues. Looked up from germline, CDR1 is SGHTA and CDR2 is FQGTGA. The CDR3 DNA sequence: TGTGCCAGCAGCAAAGATGGGGGGAGTTGGAATGAGCATTTCTTC. It specifies CASSKDGGSWNEHFF. The full variable domain, in which reference TRBV7-3 and TRBJ2-1 provide the parts outside the CDR3, is GAGVSQTPSNKVTEKGKYVELRCDPISGHTALYWYRQSLGQGPEFLIYFQGTGAADDSGLPNDRFFAVRPEGSVSTLKIQRTERGDSAVYLCASSKDGGSWNEHFFGPGTRLTVL.

The CDR3 spells CASRVSVRDSSRETQYF. Here the CDR3 DNA reads TGTGCCAGCAGAGTCTCTGTTCGTGACAGTAGTCGAGAGACCCAGTACTTC. The rearrangement uses TRBV9 and TRBJ2-5; possible D gene TRBD1, 5 bases. V gave up 5 bases and J gave up 4 bases, with 24 bases separating them. Germline V gives CDR1 SGDLS, CDR2 YYNGEE. This CDR3 spans 17 amino acids.

This clonotype is medium-sized within its sample. The rearrangement uses TRBV27 and TRBJ1-2; tentatively, D is TRBD1 (6 bases). The CDR3 consists of 14 residues. V was clipped by 7 bases and J by 7 bases, with 19 bases between them. Germline CDR1 and CDR2: MNHEY and SMNVEV (reference sequence). As DNA, the CDR3 is TGTGCCAGCAAGGGTCTTCTCGGACAGATTGGCTACACCTTC. Protein product: CASKGLLGQIGYTF.

For this clonotype: A read error may explain this, as a much larger clone is one base away. The chain carries TRBV20-1 and TRBJ2-7; TRBD1 matches 10 bases. This CDR3 is 14 amino acids long. Germline CDR1 reads DFQATT; CDR2 reads SNEGSKA (reference sequence). The V gene end was trimmed by 3 bases and the J gene end by 3 bases; junction bases not matched to a gene: 5. CDR3 protein: CSASDGTGDYEQYF. The CDR3 DNA is TGCAGTGCTAGCGACGGGACAGGGGACTACGAGCAGTACTTC.

This clonotype was seen a handful of times. The chain has TRBV19 and TRBJ2-3; no clear D gene. The germline V gene has CDR1 LNHDA and CDR2 SQIVND (reference sequence). The V and J ends lost 6 bases and 0 bases respectively, with 10 bases between them. The CDR3 has 14 residues. CDR3 protein: CASSLTTSTDTQYF. In DNA form, the CDR3 reads TGTGCCAGTAGCCTCACAACTAGCACAGATACGCAGTATTTT.

V gene TRBV2 combines with J gene TRBJ1-5; tentative D call: TRBD1 (5 bases). Deletions cut 4 bases from V and 7 bases from J, with 8 bases between. The length of the CDR3 is 12 residues. CDR1 and CDR2 (germline): SNHLY, FYNNEI. CDR3 residues: CASSAGDQPQHF. CDR3 nucleotides: TGTGCCAGCAGTGCCGGGGACCAGCCCCAGCATTTT. Filled out from reference TRBV2 and TRBJ1-5, the complete variable domain reads EPEVTQTPSHQVTQMGQEVILRCVPISNHLYFYWYRQILGQKVEFLVSFYNNEISEKSEIFDDQFSVERPDGSNFTLKIRSTKLEDSAMYFCASSAGDQPQHFGDGTRLSIL.

This clonotype has only a few counts. The chain couples TRBV29-1 to TRBJ2-1, with 11 bases aligning to TRBD2. CDR3 size: 13 residues. Germline V gene data show CDR1 as SQVTM and CDR2 as ANQGSEA. V gave up 7 bases and J gave up 4 bases; unmatched junction bases: 3. The CDR3 nucleotides read TGCAGCGCCGGGACTAGCGGATACAATGAGCAGTTCTTC. Translating it yields CSAGTSGYNEQFF.

This clonotype has ten or more counts. This rearrangement joins TRBV29-1 to TRBJ2-1, with D possibly being TRBD1 (5 bases). The length of the CDR3 is 14 residues. The germline gives CDR1 SQVTM, CDR2 ANQGSEA. Trimming cost V 5 bases and J 2 bases, with 13 bases left between them. The CDR3 bases are TGCAGCGTTCTTAGGCAGGGCGCCTACAATGAGCAGTTCTTC. The encoded protein is CSVLRQGAYNEQFF.

This clonotype qualifies as medium-sized. The CDR3 DNA reads as TGCAGCGTCAGGACTGGGGGTTACGAGCAGTACTTC. It translates to CSVRTGGYEQYF. V is TRBV29-1 and J is TRBJ2-7, with D perhaps TRBD1 or TRBD2 (5 bases each). V was pared by 6 bases and J by 4 bases, with 13 bases between. The CDR3 covers 12 residues. Germline CDR1 is SQVTM and CDR2 is ANQGSEA.

This clonotype was counted between two and nine times. The rearrangement links TRBV6-1 to TRBJ2-1, with D hard to call. Trimming removed 6 bases at V and 4 bases at J, with 10 bases between. CDR1 and CDR2 from the germline V gene are MNHNS and SASEGT. The CDR3 extends over 13 amino acids. Here the CDR3 DNA reads TGTGCCAGCAGACCCGACCCGTACAATGAGCAGTTCTTC. Amino acid sequence: CASRPDPYNEQFF.

In regard to this clonotype: This could be a read error, since a much larger clone is one nucleotide away. The V and J genes are TRBV19 and TRBJ1-2; 10 positions match TRBD1. Trimming took 9 bases from V and 4 from J; bases not matched to a gene: 11. CDR3 length equals 15 residues. The V gene's germline CDR1 is LNHDA and CDR2 SQIVND (reference sequence). The CDR3 region has the DNA TGTGCCAGCCGGGGGACAGGGGTGAGGGGCTATGGCTACACCTTC. Protein: CASRGTGVRGYGYTF.

This clonotype was seen a handful of times. J is TRBJ1-4 and V is TRBV27; D call uncertain. This CDR3 spans 13 amino acids. Germline lookup yields CDR1 MNHEY and CDR2 SMNVEV (reference sequence). The ends were cut back, 4 bases at V and 7 bases at J, with 10 bases in the middle. The CDR3 nucleotides are TGTGCCAGCAGTTCCCCCCGGGCTGAAAAACTGTTTTTT. Its protein is CASSSPRAEKLFF.

As concerns this clonotype: A much larger clone lies one base from this, so it may be a read error. This chain connects TRBV30 to TRBJ2-1; D ambiguous. Germline V gives CDR1 GTSNPN, CDR2 SVGIG (reference sequence). The CDR3 is 12 amino acids. The CDR3 nucleotides read TGTTCCTCCACCTGGGGCTACAATGAGCAGTTCTTC. Its protein is CSSTWGYNEQFF.